The entry that follows covers one T cell receptor beta chain sequence. The data belong to a study of blood T cell repertoires in COVID-19. As for the study in general: The study drew acute and convalescent COVID-19 samples from the United States, Italy and Spain. T cells, B-cell-depleted T cells, or PBMCs provided the cDNA or gDNA that served as material.

In the original processing: Amplified reference gene primers provided the basis for estimating nucleated cell counts. The table came from immunoSEQ multiplex PCR; TCRdb's copy has only in-frame clones and leaves some out. V, J and clone size derive from that table, while D and trimming were established from the DNA sequence. The sample carries about 110,000 clones, 70% to 75% recorded once. Germline values: CDR1 ENHRY, CDR2 SYGVKD. The CDR3 has 16 residues. The ends were cut back, 3 bases at V and 4 bases at J, with 16 bases in the middle. The receptor was isolated from a human donor with acute or convalescent COVID-19. The donor label of this sample is uncertain. Sequencing was performed on peripheral blood. V is TRBV10-3 and J is TRBJ1-5; D is undetermined. Written as DNA, the CDR3 is TGTGCCATCAGTGATCGACCAGGAGGCGGAAATCAGCCCCAGCATTTT. This gives the protein CAISDRPGGGNQPQHF.